What follows is one TCR beta chain and its context. Using its own MiXCR run on the 5' RACE reads, TCRdb lists one record per CDR3 protein. The table includes hundreds of thousands of distinct CDR3 sequences, about 12% detected once. This sample is drawn from a study of identical twins. The same data also contributed to another study, on yellow fever vaccine responses in identical twins.

The sequence was collected from a woman under 30 in good health. Sequenced: PBMCs.

CDR3 amino acids: CSARDWVTRGSVAGELFF. Written as DNA, the CDR3 is TGCAGTGCTAGAGATTGGGTAACTAGGGGATCCGTCGCCGGGGAGCTGTTTTTT. The gene calls are TRBV20-1 and TRBJ2-2; tentatively, D is TRBD1 or TRBD2 (5 bases each). V lost 0 bases to trimming and J lost 6 bases, with 23 bases between them. CDR3 length: 18 residues. Germline CDR1 reads DFQATT; CDR2 reads SNEGSKA (reference sequence).